This TCR beta chain was observed in a study of blood T cells in healthy people across ages. This clonotype was seen more than once but under ten times. Alongside a J-beta primer mix, a sample-barcoded 5' primer served in a second PCR lasting about 6 to 12 cycles. Via MiXCR, TCRdb re-called the 5' RACE reads, giving one row per CDR3 protein. Here the sample spans 1,500,000 or so distinct CDR3 sequences, 40% to 45% being singletons. V gave up 7 bases and J gave up 12 bases; unmatched junction bases: 17. The CDR3 covers 16 residues. Germline CDR1 is SEHNR and CDR2 is FQNEAQ (reference sequence). The chain joins TRBV7-9 to TRBJ2-1; 11 bases line up with TRBD2. This sequence was found in a woman aged 18-29 years in good health. Sequencing was carried out using blood. The CDR3 loop is CASTLGGLAVYGRQFF. CDR3 nucleotide sequence: TGTGCCAGCACACTGGGGGGACTAGCGGTCTACGGGCGGCAGTTCTTC.